This T cell receptor (beta chain) appears in the sequencing data of a study of blood T cells in healthy people across ages (dated by TCRdb to about 2015). Regarding the study in general: In model experiments, template switching captured roughly one uniquely barcoded TCR beta cDNA molecule for every two T cells. To track age-related changes in TCR beta repertoire diversity, the study relied on deep sequencing normalized with unique cDNA molecular identifiers. Donors were grouped into four age groups: young (average 16 years), middle-aged (roughly 38), aged (around 62) and long-lived (just over 80). Two additional independent replicas of 1 million unique cDNA reads from the same blood draw were analyzed for two donors (one aged 18 to 29 and one aged 80 or older). What the work shows at the level of the full study, not this receptor alone: Estimates of total diversity from one million sequenced T cells were regarded as lower bounds and underestimates. As age increased, observed TCR beta diversity per million T cells dropped in a roughly linear way, and a significant reduction was already evident by age 40. Donor CMV infection status was unknown, potentially confounding age-related changes in expanded clonotypes. Compared with the aged group, the long-lived group had more naive CD4+ T cells, fewer expanded clones and increased TCR diversity, a pattern suggesting age selection. Since profiling was done on bulk unsorted PBMCs, naive and antigen-experienced compartments could not be conclusively compared. There was a strong correlation between observed TCR beta diversity and the percentage of naive T cells measured by flow cytometry.

Donors were roughly 40 systemically healthy Caucasian individuals from Russia aged roughly 6 to 90 years. Around 10 milliliters of peripheral blood were drawn from each donor into EDTA-treated Vacutainer tubes. PBMCs were isolated by Ficoll-Paque density-gradient centrifugation, with at least 6 million obtained per sample. Trizol reagent was used to extract total RNA from the PBMCs, yielding at least 5.5 micrograms per sample. Naive CD45RAhigh/CD27high T cell percentages were measured by flow cytometry on a PBMC aliquot from every donor. On this clonotype itself: What antigen it recognizes has not been identified. Base-call qualities are not available, and no considerably larger clone is one nucleotide away.

From its cysteine to its phenylalanine, the CDR3 spans 15 amino acids. Only CDR3 DNA remains: 45 bases, in frame from the first base. From the germline V gene, CDR1 is SGHRS and CDR2 is YFSETQ. V is pruned by 6 bases and J by 2 bases, leaving 11 bases of the junction without a gene match. Library generation was performed with 5' RACE. The data were produced on an Illumina HiSeq 2500. A second PCR of 7 to 11 cycles was performed with a sample-barcoded 5' primer and a J-beta primer mix. A template-switch 5' adaptor carrying 12 random nucleotides introduced a unique molecular identifier onto each TCR beta cDNA molecule. At least 2.5 million CDR3-containing paired-end reads were obtained from each sample. All of the RNA was converted into first-strand cDNA using the Mint cDNA synthesis kit, with a TRBC-specific oligonucleotide serving as the primer. Following uracil-DNA glycosylase treatment, all cDNA underwent a first 18-cycle PCR with the universal primers M1SS and BC2_uni_R. In the source study's methods: For normalization, 1 million high-quality reads, each with a distinct molecular identifier, were randomly selected from each sample. Reads with shared molecular identifiers were discarded instead of being binned into consensus sequences. MiTCR, set to a Q25 quality threshold and the strictest error-elimination algorithm, was used for CDR3 identification, clonotype clustering and error correction. A nonparametric unseen species model with Euler transformation was used to estimate lower-bound total TCR beta diversity. TCRdb reprocessing: public reads trimmed at Q25 with fastp, clones called with MiXCR, in-frame beta chains kept. CDR3 protein duplicates are merged, each entry listing the most common genes and DNA. TCRdb assigned the V and J calls; the authors' analysis was not used. The sample includes roughly 800,000 distinct CDR3 sequences, with roughly 24% observed a single time. The ten largest account for around 3% of the sample.

These same records also appear under a second study, on T cells of mothers and their children. As the second paper documents: The donors were nine systemically healthy Caucasian individuals, made up of three mothers and their six children. cDNA synthesis used all of the extracted RNA, with roughly 1.6 ug of RNA in each 15 ul reaction. Sample barcodes and 2-4 random nucleotides were added via the M1S primer in the second PCR. More than 9.5 million TCR beta CDR3 reads were obtained from each mother, and roughly 3 million reads were obtained from each child. TCR recombination output is similarly shaped by thymic selection in related and unrelated pairs, with a minor effect exerted by inherited differences. Normalized repertoire overlap was always found to be slightly, but never significantly, higher in related mother-child pairs than in unrelated mother-child pairs. With a sensitivity of approximately 92 clones per million clonotypes, no persistent microchimeric T cell clones were detected. The study used deep NGS to compare TCR beta repertoires of mothers and children, seeking features distinguishing related mother-child pairs from unrelated individuals. Mothers averaged about 37 +/- 4 years of age and children averaged around 10 +/- 4 years. After adapter ligation with NEBNext reagents, the libraries were sequenced on Illumina HiSeq 2000 with 100+100 nt paired-end reads. Mother and child libraries were prepared a month apart and sequenced in separate runs to prevent cross-contamination. For each donor, somewhere between roughly 450,000 and 2,000,000 distinct TCR beta clonotypes were identified. Naive TCR beta clonotypes were estimated from low-frequency clonotypes matched to each donor's FACS-determined naive share, without sorting.

Sequencing was done on a sample of blood. The receptor's source is a boy under 18 in good health. The V and J genes are TRBV5-1 and TRBJ2-7, and TRBD2 matches 7 of the central bases. The bases are TGCGCCAGCAATAAACGGGAGGCAGGCCCCTACGAGCAGTACTTC. This yields the protein CASNKREAGPYEQYF.